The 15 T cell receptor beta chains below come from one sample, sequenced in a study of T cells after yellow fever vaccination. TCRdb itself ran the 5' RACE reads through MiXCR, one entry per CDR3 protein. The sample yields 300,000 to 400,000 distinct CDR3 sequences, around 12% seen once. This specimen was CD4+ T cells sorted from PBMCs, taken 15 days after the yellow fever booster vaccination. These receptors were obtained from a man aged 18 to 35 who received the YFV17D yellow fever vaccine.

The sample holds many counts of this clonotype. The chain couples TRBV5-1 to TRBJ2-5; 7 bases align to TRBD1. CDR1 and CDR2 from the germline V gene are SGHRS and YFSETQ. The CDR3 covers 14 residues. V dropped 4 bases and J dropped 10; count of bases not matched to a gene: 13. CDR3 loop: CASSVQQGSGDQYF. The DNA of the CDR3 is TGCGCCAGCAGCGTACAACAGGGGAGTGGGGACCAGTACTTC.

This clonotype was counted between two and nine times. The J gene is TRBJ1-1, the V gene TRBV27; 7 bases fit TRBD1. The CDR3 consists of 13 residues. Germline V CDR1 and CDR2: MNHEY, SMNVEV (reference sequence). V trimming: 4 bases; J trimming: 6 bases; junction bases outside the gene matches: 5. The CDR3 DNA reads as TGTGCCAGCAGTTCCAGACAGGGAGCTGAAGCTTTCTTT. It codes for CASSSRQGAEAFF.

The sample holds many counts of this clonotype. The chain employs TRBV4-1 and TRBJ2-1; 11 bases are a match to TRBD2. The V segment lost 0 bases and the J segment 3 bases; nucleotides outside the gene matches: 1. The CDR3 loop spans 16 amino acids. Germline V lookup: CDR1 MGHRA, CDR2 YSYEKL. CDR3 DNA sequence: TGCGCCAGCAGCCAAGACGGGACTAGCGGCTACAATGAGCAGTTCTTC. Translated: CASSQDGTSGYNEQFF.

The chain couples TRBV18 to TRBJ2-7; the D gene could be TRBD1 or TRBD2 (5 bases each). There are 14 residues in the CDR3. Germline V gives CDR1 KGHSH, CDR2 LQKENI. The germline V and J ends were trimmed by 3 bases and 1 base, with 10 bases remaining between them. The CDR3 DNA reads TGTGCCAGCTCACCGGGACGGGATTCCTACGAGCAGTACTTC. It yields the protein CASSPGRDSYEQYF.

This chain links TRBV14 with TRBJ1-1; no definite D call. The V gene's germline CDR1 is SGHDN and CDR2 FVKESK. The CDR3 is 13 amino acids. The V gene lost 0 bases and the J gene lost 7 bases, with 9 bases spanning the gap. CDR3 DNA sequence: TGTGCCAGCAGCCAAGATAGACGGGGTGAAGCTTTCTTT. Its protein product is CASSQDRRGEAFF.

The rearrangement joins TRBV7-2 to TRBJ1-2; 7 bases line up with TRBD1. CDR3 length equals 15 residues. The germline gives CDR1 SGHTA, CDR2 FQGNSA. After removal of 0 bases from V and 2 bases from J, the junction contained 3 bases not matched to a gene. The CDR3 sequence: CASSLAQGGNYGYTF. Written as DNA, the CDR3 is TGTGCCAGCAGCTTAGCGCAGGGGGGAAACTATGGCTACACCTTC.

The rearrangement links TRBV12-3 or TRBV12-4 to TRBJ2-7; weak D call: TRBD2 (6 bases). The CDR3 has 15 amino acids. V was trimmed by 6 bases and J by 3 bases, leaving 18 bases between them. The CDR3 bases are TGTGCCAGCAGCCCCTCCCGGGGGTATAGCTACGAGCAGTACTTC. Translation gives CASSPSRGYSYEQYF.

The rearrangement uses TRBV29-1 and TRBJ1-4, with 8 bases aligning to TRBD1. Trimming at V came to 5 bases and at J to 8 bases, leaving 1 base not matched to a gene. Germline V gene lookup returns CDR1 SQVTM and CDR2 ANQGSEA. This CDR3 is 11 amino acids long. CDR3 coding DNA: TGCAGCGTTTGGACAGGGGAAAAACTGTTTTTT. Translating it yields CSVWTGEKLFF.

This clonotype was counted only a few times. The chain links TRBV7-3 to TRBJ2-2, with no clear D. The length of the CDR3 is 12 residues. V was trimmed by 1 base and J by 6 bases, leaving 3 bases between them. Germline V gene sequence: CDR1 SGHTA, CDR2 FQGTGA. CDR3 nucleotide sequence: TGTGCCAGCAGCTTAAATCCCGGGGAGCTGTTTTTT. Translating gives CASSLNPGELFF.

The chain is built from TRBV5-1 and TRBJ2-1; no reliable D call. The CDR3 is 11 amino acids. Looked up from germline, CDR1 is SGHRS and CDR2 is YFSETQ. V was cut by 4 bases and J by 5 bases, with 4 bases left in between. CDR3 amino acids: CASSRDNEQFF. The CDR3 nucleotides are TGCGCCAGCAGCCGAGACAATGAGCAGTTCTTC.

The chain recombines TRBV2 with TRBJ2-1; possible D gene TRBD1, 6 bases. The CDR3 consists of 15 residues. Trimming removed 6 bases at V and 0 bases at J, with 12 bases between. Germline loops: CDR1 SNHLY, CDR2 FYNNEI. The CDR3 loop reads CASRAQGGSYNEQFF. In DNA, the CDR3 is TGTGCCAGCAGGGCCCAAGGGGGCTCCTACAATGAGCAGTTCTTC.

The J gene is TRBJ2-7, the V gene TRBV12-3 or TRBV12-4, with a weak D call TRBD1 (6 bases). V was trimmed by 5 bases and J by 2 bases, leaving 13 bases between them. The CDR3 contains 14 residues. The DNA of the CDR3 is TGTGCCAGCAGTCGTGGTGGGGGCACCTACGAGCAGTACTTC. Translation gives CASSRGGGTYEQYF.

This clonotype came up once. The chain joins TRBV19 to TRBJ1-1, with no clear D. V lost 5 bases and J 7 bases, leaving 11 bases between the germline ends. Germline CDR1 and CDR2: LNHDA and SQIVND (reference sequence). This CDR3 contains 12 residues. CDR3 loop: CASSPSRVEAFF. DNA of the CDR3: TGTGCCAGTAGTCCTTCGAGGGTTGAAGCTTTCTTT. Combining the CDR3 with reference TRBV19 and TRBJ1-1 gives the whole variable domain DGGITQSPKYLFRKEGQNVTLSCEQNLNHDAMYWYRQDPGQGLRLIYYSQIVNDFQKGDIAEGYSVSREKKESFPLTVTSAQKNPTAFYLCASSPSRVEAFFGQGTRLTVV.

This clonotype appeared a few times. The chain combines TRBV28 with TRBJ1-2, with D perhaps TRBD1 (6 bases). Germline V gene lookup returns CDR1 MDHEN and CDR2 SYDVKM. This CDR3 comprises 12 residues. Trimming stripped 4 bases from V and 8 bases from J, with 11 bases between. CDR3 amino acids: CASSSHGQGYTF. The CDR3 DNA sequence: TGTGCCAGCAGTTCACACGGACAGGGCTACACCTTC.

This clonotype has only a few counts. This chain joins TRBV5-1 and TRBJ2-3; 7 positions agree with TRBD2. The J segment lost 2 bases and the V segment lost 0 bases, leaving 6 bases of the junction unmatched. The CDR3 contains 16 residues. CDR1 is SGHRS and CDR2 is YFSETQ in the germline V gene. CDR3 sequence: CASSLVASGTTDTQYF. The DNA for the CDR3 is TGCGCCAGCAGCTTGGTGGCTAGCGGTACCACAGATACGCAGTATTTT.